Presented here are 23 T cell receptor beta chains from one specimen sequenced in a study of cytomegalovirus exposure and HLA in healthy donors. With 60 Vbeta and 13 Jbeta primers, the PCR was carried out. TCRdb's table, derived via immunoSEQ multiplex PCR, lists solely in-frame clones and lacks some. The data contain some 180,000 clones, approximately 82% of them singletons. The source material was PBMCs. The receptors stem from a girl aged 2 to 10 in good health and CMV-seropositive.

V usage is TRBV5-6 and J usage is TRBJ2-7; TRBD1 matches 10 bases. Germline V CDR1 and CDR2: SGHDT, YYEEEE. The CDR3 has 14 amino acids. V was clipped by 4 bases and J by 0 bases; unmatched bases: 1. Written as DNA, the CDR3 is TGTGCCAGCAGCAGACAGGGGGCCTCCTACGAGCAGTACTTC. Its translation: CASSRQGASYEQYF.

The genes are TRBV2 and TRBJ2-1, with 9 nucleotides matching TRBD2. After removal of 5 bases from V and 10 bases from J, the junction contained 3 bases not matched to a gene. This CDR3 contains 12 residues. Germline values: CDR1 SNHLY, CDR2 FYNNEI. DNA for the CDR3: TGTGCCAGCAGTCGTACTAGCGGGGAGCAGTTCTTC. Translated, it gives CASSRTSGEQFF. The variable domain in full, completed from reference TRBV2 and TRBJ2-1, reads EPEVTQTPSHQVTQMGQEVILRCVPISNHLYFYWYRQILGQKVEFLVSFYNNEISEKSEIFDDQFSVERPDGSNFTLKIRSTKLEDSAMYFCASSRTSGEQFFGPGTRLTVL.

The chain combines TRBV4-1 with TRBJ1-3; 7 bases align to TRBD1. The J segment lost 1 base and the V segment lost 6 bases, leaving 15 bases of the junction unmatched. Per germline, CDR1 MGHRA and CDR2 YSYEKL. The CDR3 extends over 18 amino acids. CDR3 DNA: TGCGCCAGCAGTCCTGATACTAGCCCAGGGGGGTCTGGAAACACCATATATTTT. Translating it yields CASSPDTSPGGSGNTIYF.

The chain carries TRBV29-1 and TRBJ1-1; D unresolved. The CDR3 is 15 amino acids. The germline V gene has CDR1 SQVTM and CDR2 ANQGSEA. V lost 3 bases to trimming and J lost 1 base, with 15 bases between them. The CDR3 region has the DNA TGCAGCGTTGACGGCAGACTTGAACGGAACACTGAAGCTTTCTTT. Residues: CSVDGRLERNTEAFF. Using reference TRBV29-1 and TRBJ1-1 for the parts outside the CDR3, the full variable domain is SAVISQKPSRDICQRGTSLTIQCQVDSQVTMMFWYRQQPGQSLTLIATANQGSEATYESGFVIDKFPISRPNLTFSTLTVSNMSPEDSSIYLCSVDGRLERNTEAFFGQGTRLTVV.

As for this clone: At one of its ends the junction is not consistent with the germline gene, which may arise from a read error. The rearrangement links TRBV11-2 to TRBJ2-7, with 8 bases matching TRBD1. The CDR3 loop spans 19 amino acids. The germline CDR1 and CDR2 sequences are SGHAT and FQNNGV. The CDR3 DNA follows: TGTGCCAGCAGCTTACGGAGGGGACAGGTACCCTCACCTTCCTACGGGCAGTACTTC. It encodes CASSLRRGQVPSPSYGQYF.

The CDR3 spells CASSEVRGGYSPLHF. The CDR3 DNA is TGTGCCAGCAGTGAAGTGCGGGGGGGTTACTCACCCCTCCACTTT. This chain joins TRBV6-1 and TRBJ1-6, with D perhaps TRBD1 (5 bases). CDR3 length equals 15 residues. Looked up from germline, CDR1 is MNHNS and CDR2 is SASEGT. V was clipped by 1 base and J by 10 bases, with 14 bases between them.

The rearrangement uses TRBV6-1 and TRBJ2-5; D perhaps matches TRBD2 (5 bases). From germline, CDR1 is MNHNS and CDR2 SASEGT. CDR3 length: 13 amino acids. Trimming removed 5 bases from V and 1 base from J, with 8 bases in between. The CDR3: CASSRTFQETQYF. The CDR3 nucleotides are TGTGCCAGCAGTCGGACTTTCCAAGAGACCCAGTACTTC.

This clone came up once. The gene calls are TRBV11-3 and TRBJ2-5; possible D gene TRBD2, 6 bases. Trimming took off 7 bases at V and 5 bases at J, with 11 bases between the two ends. The germline gives CDR1 SGHNT, CDR2 YENEEA. CDR3 length: 12 amino acids. The CDR3 loop reads CASTDGGETQYF. CDR3 bases: TGTGCCAGCACCGATGGGGGGGAGACCCAGTACTTC.

V gene TRBV30 combines with J gene TRBJ2-7; 8 nucleotides align to TRBD2. The CDR3 covers 15 residues. Germline values: CDR1 GTSNPN, CDR2 SVGIG (reference sequence). Trimming cost V 1 base and J 4 bases; bases outside gene matches: 9. In DNA, the CDR3 is TGTGCCTGGAGTGGTTCCCAGCGGGAGTTGTACGAGCAGTACTTC. This codes for CAWSGSQRELYEQYF. The complete variable domain, with remaining parts taken from reference TRBV30 and TRBJ2-7, reads SQTIHQWPATLVQPVGSPLSLECTVEGTSNPNLYWYRQAAGRGLQLLFYSVGIGQISSEVPQNLSASRPQDRQFILSSKKLLLSDSGFYLCAWSGSQRELYEQYFGPGTRLTVT.

The J gene is TRBJ2-7, the V gene TRBV5-4; TRBD1 agrees at 8 bases. This CDR3 spans 13 amino acids. From germline, CDR1 is SGHNT and CDR2 YYREEE (reference sequence). J gave up 6 bases and V 4 bases, and 6 bases lay outside the gene matches. CDR3 amino acids: CASSTDRGGEQYF. In nucleotides, the CDR3 is TGTGCCAGCAGCACCGACAGGGGAGGCGAGCAGTACTTC.

The V gene is TRBV4-1, the J gene TRBJ1-1; TRBD1 might be the D (5 bases). Germline assignment: CDR1 MGHRA and CDR2 YSYEKL. V was cut by 3 bases and J by 11 bases, with 19 bases left in between. This CDR3 spans 14 amino acids. The CDR3, as DNA: TGCGCCAGCAGCCATCCAGGCGGGGCAGGAGCGGCTTTCTTT. Protein product: CASSHPGGAGAAFF.

The chain joins TRBV9 to TRBJ2-1; TRBD2 matches at 8 bases. In germline, CDR1 is SGDLS, CDR2 YYNGEE. The CDR3 length is 15 residues. Germline trimming cut 3 bases from V and 7 bases from J; bases unmatched to any gene: 9. CDR3 sequence (DNA): TGTGCCAGCAGCGCAAGCGGGGGTGTGAAGAATGAGCAGTTCTTC. This sequence encodes CASSASGGVKNEQFF.

This sequence joins TRBV5-1 and TRBJ2-1, with 9 bases aligning to TRBD2. V lost 5 bases, J lost 5 bases, and 8 bases stayed unmatched. Germline values: CDR1 SGHRS, CDR2 YFSETQ. The length of the CDR3 is 15 residues. The CDR3 bases are TGCGCCAGCAGTTTTGTTCCTAGCGGGGACAATGAGCAGTTCTTC. Amino acids: CASSFVPSGDNEQFF.

The chain links TRBV5-1 to TRBJ1-3; tentative D call: TRBD1 (5 bases). CDR1 SGHRS and CDR2 YFSETQ come from the germline V gene. This CDR3 has 14 residues. Trimming cost V 4 bases and J 0 bases, with 8 bases left between them. The DNA of the CDR3 is TGCGCCAGCAGCCAGGACACCTCTGGAAACACCATATATTTT. Protein product: CASSQDTSGNTIYF.

This clone showed up just once. The chain uses TRBV4-1 and TRBJ1-1; 8 positions match TRBD1. This CDR3 has 15 residues. Germline V lookup: CDR1 MGHRA, CDR2 YSYEKL. V shed 0 bases, J shed 4 bases, and the junction held 4 bases outside the gene matches. The CDR3 bases are TGCGCCAGCAGCCAAGACCGCACAGGGGGCACTGAAGCTTTCTTT. The encoded protein is CASSQDRTGGTEAFF.

The J gene is TRBJ2-5, the V gene TRBV2; no definite D call. The germline V gene encodes CDR1 SNHLY and CDR2 FYNNEI. The V gene lost 5 bases and the J gene lost 4 bases, with 8 bases spanning the gap. This CDR3 has 12 residues. CDR3 in DNA: TGTGCCAGCAGTCCCCTTCGAGAGACCCAGTACTTC. Protein product: CASSPLRETQYF.

The V and J genes are TRBV30 and TRBJ1-3; D uncertain. CDR1 is GTSNPN, CDR2 SVGIG, per germline (reference sequence). V was pared by 5 bases and J by 4 bases, with 9 bases between. This CDR3 has 12 residues. The CDR3 loop is CAWEGGGNTIYF. CDR3 DNA: TGTGCCTGGGAGGGCGGCGGAAACACCATATATTTT.

V and J are TRBV2 and TRBJ1-3; D not resolved. Trimming removed 4 bases from V and 0 bases from J, with 10 bases in between. The CDR3 has 15 residues. The germline V gene encodes CDR1 SNHLY and CDR2 FYNNEI. CDR3 sequence: CASSVARSSGNTIYF. The CDR3 DNA sequence: TGTGCCAGCAGTGTAGCGAGGAGCTCTGGAAACACCATATATTTT.

The genes are TRBV5-1 and TRBJ2-2, with TRBD1 as a possible D gene (6 bases). Per germline, CDR1 SGHRS and CDR2 YFSETQ. V was pared by 0 bases and J by 3 bases, with 9 bases between. The CDR3 extends over 15 amino acids. The chain's CDR3 is CASSLGNRDTGELFF. The CDR3 DNA follows: TGCGCCAGCAGCTTGGGGAACAGGGACACCGGGGAGCTGTTTTTT.

V usage is TRBV28 and J usage is TRBJ2-6; 9 positions agree with TRBD1. The length of the CDR3 is 18 residues. V shed 3 bases, J shed 3 bases, and the junction held 9 bases outside the gene matches. CDR1 MDHEN and CDR2 SYDVKM come from the germline V gene. CDR3 sequence (DNA): TGTGCCAGCAGTTTTCCCGGGACAGGGTATGGTGGGGCCAACGTCCTGACTTTC. Protein product: CASSFPGTGYGGANVLTF.

A note on this clone: The sample carries other DNA sequences with the same CDR3. V gene TRBV2 combines with J gene TRBJ1-4, with 11 bases lining up with TRBD1. V lost 6 bases to trimming and J lost 0 bases; unmatched junction nucleotides: 6. CDR1 is SNHLY and CDR2 is FYNNEI in the germline V gene. This CDR3 is 17 amino acids long. The CDR3 spells CASRVGQGAATNEKLFF. DNA for the CDR3: TGTGCCAGCAGGGTCGGACAGGGGGCAGCAACTAATGAAAAACTGTTTTTT.

This chain joins TRBV10-2 and TRBJ1-4; the D is unclear. V was clipped by 5 bases and J by 5 bases, with 9 bases between them. CDR1 and CDR2 (germline): WSHSY, SAAADI. This CDR3 region has 13 residues. The CDR3 DNA follows: TGCGCCAGCAGTCGACACCTAAATGAAAAACTGTTTTTT. As protein: CASSRHLNEKLFF.

The chain couples TRBV11-2 to TRBJ2-6; D uncertain. V was clipped by 5 bases and J by 3 bases, with 8 bases between them. Germline V gene sequence: CDR1 SGHAT, CDR2 FQNNGV. The CDR3 extends over 14 amino acids. This CDR3 is CASSLLYGANVLTF. CDR3 sequence (DNA): TGTGCCAGCAGCCTACTCTATGGGGCCAACGTCCTGACTTTC.